The 7 T cell receptor beta chains presented below share a single source sample, sequenced in a study of Graves' ophthalmopathy and Graves' hyperthyroidism. Researchers took RNA transcripts and amplified TCR beta CDR3 regions from them. Second-round multiplex PCR came after a first-round RT-PCR that employed HTBI primers. MiXCR, run by TCRdb on the multiplex PCR reads, gives a single entry per CDR3 protein. The profile shows hundreds of thousands of distinct CDR3 sequences, 15% of them singletons. The sequenced material came from peripheral blood. These receptors came from a woman in her late teens or twenties with stable Graves' hyperthyroidism.

At least ten counts were recorded for this clonotype. The chain is built from TRBV6-2 or TRBV6-3 and TRBJ1-1; D uncertain. This CDR3 is 13 amino acids long. Trimming took 5 bases from V and 3 from J, leaving 10 bases between them. CDR1 MNHEY and CDR2 SVGEGT come from the germline V gene. DNA of the CDR3: TGTGCCAGCAGTAGGGCTGGGGACACTGAAGCTTTCTTT. This codes for CASSRAGDTEAFF.

This clonotype was recorded many times. The chain joins TRBV6-6 to TRBJ1-1; tentatively, D is TRBD1 (5 bases). This CDR3 contains 18 residues. Germline V gene data show CDR1 as MNHNY and CDR2 as SVGAGI (reference sequence). V lost 6 bases, J lost 0 bases, and 23 bases lay in between. CDR3 in amino acids: CASSPRGPGAAMNTEAFF. CDR3 DNA sequence: TGTGCCAGCAGCCCAAGGGGACCCGGCGCAGCAATGAACACTGAAGCTTTCTTT.

This clonotype was detected many times. V gene TRBV7-9 combines with J gene TRBJ1-5, with D possibly being TRBD1 (5 bases). V was cut by 2 bases and J by 11 bases, with 13 bases left in between. This CDR3 is 13 amino acids long. Germline CDR1 SEHNR, CDR2 FQNEAQ (reference sequence). The CDR3: CASSLTGQGTQHF. The CDR3 bases are TGTGCCAGCAGCTTAACAGGTCAAGGGACCCAGCATTTT.

This chain connects TRBV6-1 to TRBJ1-2; 7 bases agree with TRBD1. Germline CDR1 MNHNS, CDR2 SASEGT. This CDR3 region has 14 residues. Germline trimming cut 5 bases from V and 3 bases from J; bases unmatched to any gene: 6. The CDR3 sequence: CASSRSDRDYGYTF. CDR3 DNA: TGTGCCAGCAGTCGGAGCGACAGGGACTATGGCTACACCTTC.

This clonotype was recorded at least ten times. The genes are TRBV10-3 and TRBJ2-5, with TRBD2 matching 9 bases. Trimming removed 0 bases from V and 5 bases from J; junction bases left unmatched: 10. Germline V lookup: CDR1 ENHRY, CDR2 SYGVKD. The CDR3 contains 17 residues. CDR3: CAISESPQASGEETQYF. CDR3 nucleotide sequence: TGTGCCATCAGTGAGTCCCCACAGGCTAGCGGGGAGGAGACCCAGTACTTC.

This clonotype was recorded a few times. V is TRBV18 and J is TRBJ1-5; D is unclear. V lost 1 base and J lost 7, with 11 bases in between. The germline gives CDR1 KGHSH, CDR2 LQKENI. This CDR3 has 14 amino acids. CDR3 loop: CASSPQGNPQPQHF. In DNA form, the CDR3 reads TGTGCCAGCTCACCACAGGGTAATCCCCAGCCCCAGCATTTT.

This clonotype was counted ten times or more. This could be a read error, since a much larger clone is one nucleotide away. The chain uses TRBV6-2 or TRBV6-3 and TRBJ2-5, with 11 bases matching TRBD1. The CDR3 is made up of 11 amino acids. CDR1 is MNHEY and CDR2 is SVGEGT in the germline V gene. In DNA, the CDR3 is TGTGCCGGCAGGGACAGGGGGATCCAGTACTTC. Its protein is CAGRDRGIQYF.